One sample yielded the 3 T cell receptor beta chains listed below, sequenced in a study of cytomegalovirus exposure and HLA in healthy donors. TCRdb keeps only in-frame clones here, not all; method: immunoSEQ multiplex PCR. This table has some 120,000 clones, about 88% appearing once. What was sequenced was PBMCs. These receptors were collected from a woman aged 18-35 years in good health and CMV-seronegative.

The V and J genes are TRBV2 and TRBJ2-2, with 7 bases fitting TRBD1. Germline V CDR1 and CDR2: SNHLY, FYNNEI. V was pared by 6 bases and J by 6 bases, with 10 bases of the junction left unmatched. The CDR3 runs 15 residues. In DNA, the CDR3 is TGTGCCAGCAGATACAGGGGCGAGAGGTCCGGGGAGCTGTTTTTT. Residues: CASRYRGERSGELFF. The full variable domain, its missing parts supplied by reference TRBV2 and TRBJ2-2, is EPEVTQTPSHQVTQMGQEVILRCVPISNHLYFYWYRQILGQKVEFLVSFYNNEISEKSEIFDDQFSVERPDGSNFTLKIRSTKLEDSAMYFCASRYRGERSGELFFGEGSRLTVL.

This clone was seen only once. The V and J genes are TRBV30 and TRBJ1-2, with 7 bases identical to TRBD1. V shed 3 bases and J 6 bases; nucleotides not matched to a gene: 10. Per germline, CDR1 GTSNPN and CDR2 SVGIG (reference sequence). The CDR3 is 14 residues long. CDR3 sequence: CAWREIGQVHGYTF. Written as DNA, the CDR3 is TGTGCCTGGAGGGAAATCGGACAGGTCCATGGCTACACCTTC.

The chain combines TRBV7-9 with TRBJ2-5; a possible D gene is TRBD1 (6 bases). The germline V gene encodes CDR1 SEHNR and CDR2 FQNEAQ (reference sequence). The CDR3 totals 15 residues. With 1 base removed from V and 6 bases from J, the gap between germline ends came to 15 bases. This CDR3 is CASSLDQGIEQTQYF. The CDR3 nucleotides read TGTGCCAGCAGCTTAGATCAGGGGATAGAGCAGACCCAGTACTTC.